This is a list of T cell receptor beta chains from one sample in a study of regulatory T cells in long-lasting Graves disease. TCRdb re-analysed the multiplex PCR reads in MiXCR, keeping a single row per CDR3 protein. The table has approximately 540,000 distinct CDR3 sequences, around 12% seen once. This same sample was also part of a study on T cells in Graves' hyperthyroidism and ophthalmopathy.

The sample in question was peripheral blood mononuclear cells (PBMCs), obtained at new diagnosis, from a patient treated with antithyroid drugs. Source of these receptors: a woman aged 25 to 45 with Graves disease. Both conserved end residues are part of each CDR3. Each record gives: D gene, clone size, V gene, J gene, CDR3 DNA, CDR3 protein. The D gene is left open where the match is weak. Clone size appears in some rows only: once, few, many, or a class for an expanded clone.

>TRBD2|many|TRBV18|TRBJ2-3
TGTGCCAGCTCACCACCGAGGGGGACTAGCGGTATCACAGATACGCAGTATTTT
CASSPPRGTSGITDTQYF
>.|many|TRBV20-1|TRBJ2-7
TGCAGTGCTAGTACGACTGGTTACGAGCAGTACTTC
CSASTTGYEQYF
>.|few|TRBV27|TRBJ2-2
TGTGCCAGCAGCCGGACATATTCCACCGGGGAGCTGTTTTTT
CASSRTYSTGELFF
>.|.|TRBV20-1|TRBJ2-7
TGCAGTGTCGGGACCTCCTACGAGCAGTACTTC
CSVGTSYEQYF
>.|many|TRBV28|TRBJ2-3
TGTGCCAGCAGTCCAGGGAGTCCCGATACGCAGTATTTT
CASSPGSPDTQYF
>.|many|TRBV14|TRBJ2-1
TGTGCCAGCAGCCAAGTCCTGCGCGAGGCCTACAATGAGCAGTTCTTC
CASSQVLREAYNEQFF
>.|few|TRBV24-1|TRBJ2-2
TGTGCCGCCGGGCCGGGAAACACCGGGGAGCTGTTTTTT
CAAGPGNTGELFF
>.|.|TRBV20-1|TRBJ2-7
TGCAGTGCTAGAGTCGCGAACTCCTACGAGCAGTACTTC
CSARVANSYEQYF
>TRBD1|few|TRBV20-1|TRBJ2-7
TGCAGTGCTTTCCGGGACAGGGGTTCCTACGAGCAGTACTTC
CSAFRDRGSYEQYF
>.|.|TRBV28|TRBJ2-2
TGTGCCAGCAGTTTTCCCCTGGGGACCGGGGAGCTGTTTTTT
CASSFPLGTGELFF
>.|.|TRBV28|TRBJ1-2
TGTGCCAGCAGTCCCGGGGGGGGGCGGCACTATGGCTACACCTTC
CASSPGGGRHYGYTF
>.|.|TRBV12-5|TRBJ2-1
TGTGCTAGTGCTCCCGAGGACCCGAAGCAGTTCTTC
CASAPEDPKQFF
>.|.|TRBV12-3/TRBV12-4|TRBJ1-5
TGTGCCAGCAGTCTATCGAGGGCATATCAGCCCCAGCATTTT
CASSLSRAYQPQHF
>.|few|TRBV19|TRBJ1-5
TGTGCCAGTAGGCGAAGGACTAACGAGCGGCCCCAGCATTTT
CASRRRTNERPQHF
>.|few|TRBV20-1|TRBJ2-3
TGCAGTGCTAGAGACCCCTGGGCGTCAGATACGCAGTATTTT
CSARDPWASDTQYF
>.|.|TRBV11-1|TRBJ1-5
TGTGCCAGCAGCTTCGGGGTATCGGGTCAGCCCCAGCATTTT
CASSFGVSGQPQHF
>.|many|TRBV18|TRBJ2-7
TGTGCCAGCTCACCAGGGACGGGGAGCTCCTACGAGCAGTACTTC
CASSPGTGSSYEQYF
>TRBD1|few|TRBV25-1|TRBJ1-1
TGTGCCAGCAAATCTTCGGGACAGATGAACACTGAAGCTTTCTTT
CASKSSGQMNTEAFF
>TRBD2|few|TRBV24-1|TRBJ2-1
TGTGCCACCAGTGATTTGGGTCAGGGACTAGCGGGAGTAAATGAGCAGTTCTTC
CATSDLGQGLAGVNEQFF
>TRBD2|few|TRBV5-1|TRBJ2-7
TGCGCCAGCAGCTTGGTCGCGGGAGCCCGCGAGCAGTACTTC
CASSLVAGAREQYF
>TRBD2|.|TRBV12-3/TRBV12-4|TRBJ2-5
TGTGCCAGCAGTTTAGTGCCTAGCGGGAGCGGGGAGACCCAGTACTTC
CASSLVPSGSGETQYF
>.|few|TRBV7-2|TRBJ1-3
TGTGCCAGCAGCTTGAATGGAGGGCCCGGAAACACCATATATTTT
CASSLNGGPGNTIYF
>TRBD1|.|TRBV18|TRBJ1-6
TGTGCCAGCTCACCAGGGGGACAGGATTCACCCCTCCACTTT
CASSPGGQDSPLHF
>.|few|TRBV4-1|TRBJ1-4
TGCGCCAGCAGCCTCCTCCATCCTAATGAAAAACTGTTTTTT
CASSLLHPNEKLFF
>.|many|TRBV9|TRBJ1-2
TGTGCCAGCAGCGTAGCGCGGAACTATGGCTACACCTTC
CASSVARNYGYTF
>TRBD1|few|TRBV7-8|TRBJ1-5
TGTGCCAGCAGCTTGGGACAGGGGAGGGGTCAGCCCCAGCATTTT
CASSLGQGRGQPQHF
>TRBD2|many|TRBV5-1|TRBJ2-7
TGCGCCAGCAGCTTACTAGCGGGAGGGGACGAGCAGTACTTC
CASSLLAGGDEQYF
>TRBD1|many|TRBV2|TRBJ2-2
TGTGCCAGCAGTGGCGGGACAGGGGAGACCGGGGAGCTGTTTTTT
CASSGGTGETGELFF
>.|.|TRBV5-1|TRBJ2-6
TGCGCCAGCAGCTGGAAAGTCTCTGGGGCCAACGTCCTGACTTTC
CASSWKVSGANVLTF
>.|many|TRBV30|TRBJ2-1
TGTGCCTGGAGTGTAAAAGGGAGCTCCTACAATGAGCAGTTCTTC
CAWSVKGSSYNEQFF
>TRBD1|many|TRBV28|TRBJ1-5
TGTGCCAGCAGCCCCCGGACAGGGTGGAATCAGCCCCAGCATTTT
CASSPRTGWNQPQHF
>TRBD2|.|TRBV7-3|TRBJ2-1
TGTGCCAGCAGCCTAGGCGGGAGGCCCCAGAATGAGCAGTTCTTC
CASSLGGRPQNEQFF
>.|.|TRBV18|TRBJ2-7
TGTGCCAGCTCACCACCGGCAGGGACTCTCTACGAGCAGTACTTC
CASSPPAGTLYEQYF
>TRBD2|.|TRBV9|TRBJ2-3
TGTGCCAGCAGCGGGCGACTAGCGGGGGGCACAGATACGCAGTATTTT
CASSGRLAGGTDTQYF
>.|few|TRBV3-1|TRBJ2-1
TGTGCCTCAGCCCCCCCTGGCTCCTACAATGAGCAGTTCTTC
CASAPPGSYNEQFF
>.|many|TRBV30|TRBJ2-4
TGTGCCGGATTGAAAAGTGGGCAGGGAGACATTCAGTACTTC
CAGLKSGQGDIQYF
>TRBD1|many|TRBV27|TRBJ1-6
TGTGCCAGCAGTACCGGGACAGATAATTCACCCCTCCACTTT
CASSTGTDNSPLHF
>TRBD1|many|TRBV15|TRBJ2-1
TGTGCCACCAGCAGAGATTACGACAGGGTAGTCGAGCAGTTCTTC
CATSRDYDRVVEQFF
>.|.|TRBV4-2|TRBJ2-3
TGTGCCAGCAGCCAGAGGGGGGGCAGTTCACCAGATACGCAGTATTTT
CASSQRGGSSPDTQYF
>TRBD1|few|TRBV4-3|TRBJ1-2
TGCGCCAGCAGCCACGACAGGGGGCGCATCTATGGCTACACCTTC
CASSHDRGRIYGYTF
>.|many|TRBV27|TRBJ1-1
TGTGCCAGAGACCGTGCCGGACTTGAAGCTTTCTTT
CARDRAGLEAFF
>.|.|TRBV7-9|TRBJ1-3
TGTGCCAGCAGCTTAACGGACGCTGGAAACACCATATATTTT
CASSLTDAGNTIYF